In its sample, the clone carrying this T cell receptor beta chain was seen a few times. Treg sorting used a CD4+CD25+CD127-/low gate. TCRdb redid the calling of the 5' RACE reads with MiXCR, one entry per CDR3 protein. In the table there are over 45,000 distinct CDR3 sequences, more than 25% of which are singletons. The length of the CDR3 is 14 residues. Germline V gene sequence: CDR1 ENHRY, CDR2 SYGVKD. V trimming: 10 bases; J trimming: 1 base; junction bases outside the gene matches: 7. Sequencing was done on a sample of tumor-infiltrating Tregs sorted from the breast tumor. This sequence was found in a female donor with breast cancer. The chain couples TRBV10-3 to TRBJ2-7; 10 bases agree with TRBD2. CDR3 loop: CATVAGGGSYEQYF. For the CDR3, the DNA is TGTGCCACCGTAGCGGGAGGTGGATCCTACGAGCAGTACTTC.